Below, 30 T cell receptor beta chains from the same sample are listed, as sequenced in a study of blood T cell repertoires in COVID-19. The table came from immunoSEQ multiplex PCR; TCRdb's copy has only in-frame clones and leaves some out. The table shows some 130,000 clones, with roughly nine tenths occurring only once. Sequencing used peripheral blood. All receptors come from a woman aged 70-85 years with COVID-19, enrolled during active disease.

This clone was seen a single time. This chain links TRBV9 with TRBJ1-6; 10 positions agree with TRBD1. J gave up 11 bases and V 3 bases, and 8 bases lay outside the gene matches. The CDR3 totals 15 residues. CDR1 SGDLS and CDR2 YYNGEE come from the germline V gene. The CDR3 is CASSARDRGMTPLHF. CDR3 in DNA: TGTGCCAGCAGCGCCCGGGACAGGGGTATGACACCCCTCCACTTT.

The V and J genes are TRBV2 and TRBJ1-2; TRBD1 might be the D (6 bases). The ends were cut back, 4 bases at V and 8 bases at J, with 14 bases in the middle. Germline CDR1 SNHLY, CDR2 FYNNEI. This CDR3 has 13 residues. CDR3 loop: CASSGTAPKGYTF. CDR3 sequence (DNA): TGTGCCAGCAGTGGGACAGCCCCTAAGGGCTACACCTTC. The full variable domain, with the rest looked up from reference TRBV2 and TRBJ1-2, is EPEVTQTPSHQVTQMGQEVILRCVPISNHLYFYWYRQILGQKVEFLVSFYNNEISEKSEIFDDQFSVERPDGSNFTLKIRSTKLEDSAMYFCASSGTAPKGYTFGSGTRLTVV.

As for this clone: A junction end diverges from the germline sequence, so it may reflect a read error. V is TRBV28 and J is TRBJ2-5; TRBD2 is a possible D gene (7 bases). The CDR3 length is 18 residues. The V gene's germline CDR1 is MDHEN and CDR2 SYDVKM. The CDR3 DNA reads as TGTGCCCGCAGCGTGGGGGGGGGCCTTACGGGACCGAAAGAGACCCAGTACTTC. It translates to CARSVGGGLTGPKETQYF.

The chain uses TRBV5-5 and TRBJ1-2, with 9 bases matching TRBD1. This CDR3 spans 18 amino acids. Trimming cost V 4 bases and J 8 bases; bases outside gene matches: 21. Germline CDR1 reads SGHKS; CDR2 reads YYEKEE (reference sequence). CDR3 in amino acids: CASSPSGTGYSYRGGYTF. In DNA, the CDR3 is TGTGCCAGCAGCCCATCCGGGACAGGGTATTCGTATAGAGGCGGCTACACCTTC.

The gene calls are TRBV9 and TRBJ2-7; 7 nucleotides line up with TRBD2. The germline CDR1 and CDR2 sequences are SGDLS and YYNGEE. Trimming removed 0 bases from V and 0 bases from J; junction bases left unmatched: 6. The CDR3 runs to 16 residues. CDR3 bases: TGTGCCAGCAGCGTAGCACTGGCGGGGGACTCCTACGAGCAGTACTTC. Residues: CASSVALAGDSYEQYF.

The genes are TRBV5-1 and TRBJ2-5; a weak D match, TRBD2 (5 bases). Germline V CDR1 and CDR2: SGHRS, YFSETQ. This CDR3 has 13 residues. Trimming removed 4 bases from V and 3 bases from J, with 10 bases in between. CDR3 amino acids: CASSPSGKETQYF. The CDR3 DNA sequence: TGCGCCAGCAGCCCCTCGGGGAAAGAGACCCAGTACTTC.

This clone was counted once. The rearrangement links TRBV18 to TRBJ2-1, with TRBD1 as a possible D gene (5 bases). Germline lookup yields CDR1 KGHSH and CDR2 LQKENI. The CDR3 loop spans 15 amino acids. V was pared by 6 bases and J by 4 bases, with 16 bases between. CDR3 sequence reads: CASSPSRDFYNEQFF. CDR3 nucleotides: TGTGCCAGCTCGCCCAGCAGGGATTTTTACAATGAGCAGTTCTTC. The whole variable domain, remainder taken from reference TRBV18 and TRBJ2-1, is NAGVMQNPRHLVRRRGQEARLRCSPMKGHSHVYWYRQLPEEGLKFMVYLQKENIIDESGMPKERFSAEFPKEGPSILRIQQVVRGDSAAYFCASSPSRDFYNEQFFGPGTRLTVL.

The chain joins TRBV11-2 to TRBJ2-7, with TRBD2 matching over 7 bases. Germline values: CDR1 SGHAT, CDR2 FQNNGV. The CDR3 contains 15 residues. V lost 5 bases to trimming and J lost 2 bases; unmatched junction nucleotides: 9. CDR3 bases: TGTGCCAGCAGCGCGGCCACCGGGACTACCTACGAGCAGTACTTC. Residues: CASSAATGTTYEQYF.

The chain uses TRBV6-5 and TRBJ1-2; tentatively, D is TRBD1 (6 bases). The germline V and J ends were trimmed by 6 bases and 1 base, with 12 bases remaining between them. The CDR3 length is 14 residues. The germline V gene encodes CDR1 MNHEY and CDR2 SVGAGI. The CDR3, as DNA: TGTGCCAGCAGCATGGGGGCAGTTAACTATGGCTACACCTTC. Its protein product is CASSMGAVNYGYTF.

This chain links TRBV6-5 with TRBJ1-1; 8 nucleotides match TRBD1. This CDR3 has 14 amino acids. Germline V lookup: CDR1 MNHEY, CDR2 SVGAGI. V lost 7 bases and J lost 5; bases outside the gene matches: 9. This CDR3 reads CASKETGARTEAFF. CDR3 nucleotide sequence: TGTGCCAGCAAGGAGACAGGGGCGCGAACTGAAGCTTTCTTT.

The sample holds one count of this clone. For the CDR3, the DNA is TGTGCCAGCAGCCCGAGAGCCAGGGCGAACACCGGGGAGCTGTTTTTT. This encodes CASSPRARANTGELFF. This chain connects TRBV7-2 to TRBJ2-2; TRBD1 might be the D (5 bases). The CDR3 covers 16 residues. CDR1 is SGHTA and CDR2 is FQGNSA in the germline V gene. Trimming shortened V by 5 bases and J by 0 bases, and 13 bases separated the two germline ends. The full variable domain, completed using reference TRBV7-2 and TRBJ2-2, is GAGVSQSPSNKVTEKGKDVELRCDPISGHTALYWYRQSLGQGLEFLIYFQGNSAPDKSGLPSDRFSAERTGGSVSTLTIQRTQQEDSAVYLCASSPRARANTGELFFGEGSRLTVL.

This sequence joins TRBV15 and TRBJ1-1; 9 nucleotides agree with TRBD1. This CDR3 has 16 residues. With 1 base clipped from V and 0 bases from J, the junction kept 3 bases outside the gene matches. The germline V gene encodes CDR1 LNHNV and CDR2 YYDKDF (reference sequence). The CDR3 region is CATSRGGQGMNTEAFF. Written as DNA, the CDR3 is TGTGCCACCAGCAGAGGGGGACAGGGTATGAACACTGAAGCTTTCTTT.

The chain employs TRBV10-2 and TRBJ1-2; D gene unclear. The CDR3 length is 14 residues. Per germline, CDR1 WSHSY and CDR2 SAAADI. Trimming took 4 bases from V and 0 from J, leaving 9 bases between them. DNA of the CDR3: TGCGCCAGCAGTGCTGGCAGTTCTAACTATGGCTACACCTTC. It is translated as CASSAGSSNYGYTF.

CDR3 loop: CAWVHRDQETQYF. The DNA for the CDR3 is TGTGCCTGGGTTCACAGGGACCAAGAGACCCAGTACTTC. The rearrangement joins TRBV30 to TRBJ2-5, with TRBD1 as a possible D gene (6 bases). Deletions cut 5 bases from V and 0 bases from J, with 10 bases between. The CDR3 spans 13 residues. Germline assignment: CDR1 GTSNPN and CDR2 SVGIG (reference sequence).

The chain links TRBV3-1 (or the pseudogene TRBV3-2) to TRBJ1-1; D may be TRBD1 (5 bases). V shed 4 bases and J shed 0 bases, with 15 bases lying between them. The length of the CDR3 is 16 residues. Per the germline V gene, CDR1 is LGHDT and CDR2 is YNNKEL (reference sequence). The CDR3: CASSPVRTHMNTEAFF. The CDR3 DNA is TGTGCCAGCAGCCCAGTTCGGACACATATGAACACTGAAGCTTTCTTT.

The table lists this clone with a few counts. The chain employs TRBV5-4 and TRBJ2-5; 8 bases agree with TRBD2. This CDR3 region has 15 residues. The ends lost 7 bases at V and 3 bases at J; junction bases unmatched: 11. Per the germline V gene, CDR1 is SGHNT and CDR2 is YYREEE (reference sequence). The CDR3 nucleotides read TGTGCCAGCTGGCGCGGGGGGTCCCCCGAAGAGACCCAGTACTTC. It translates to CASWRGGSPEETQYF. Filled out from reference TRBV5-4 and TRBJ2-5, the complete variable domain reads ETGVTQSPTHLIKTRGQQVTLRCSSQSGHNTVSWYQQALGQGPQFIFQYYREEENGRGNFPPRFSGLQFPNYSSELNVNALELDDSALYLCASWRGGSPEETQYFGPGTRLLVL.

The chain carries TRBV15 and TRBJ1-2; D gene uncertain. V was clipped by 1 base and J by 2 bases, with 8 bases between them. The CDR3 totals 14 residues. Germline values: CDR1 LNHNV, CDR2 YYDKDF (reference sequence). The chain's CDR3 is CATSRGAVNYGYTF. The CDR3 DNA reads as TGTGCCACCAGCAGAGGTGCGGTAAACTATGGCTACACCTTC.

V gene TRBV28 combines with J gene TRBJ1-2; 7 bases map to TRBD1. V was pared by 4 bases and J by 6 bases, with 5 bases of the junction left unmatched. The CDR3 consists of 13 residues. Germline CDR1 reads MDHEN; CDR2 reads SYDVKM. The CDR3 here is CASSSRQGDGYTF. CDR3 nucleotide sequence: TGTGCCAGCAGTTCCAGACAGGGCGATGGCTACACCTTC.

The gene calls are TRBV19 and TRBJ1-2, with 9 bases matching TRBD1. The V segment lost 11 bases and the J segment 5 bases; nucleotides outside the gene matches: 12. Germline CDR1 LNHDA, CDR2 SQIVND (reference sequence). The length of the CDR3 is 14 residues. CDR3: CAGTKDRGYYGYTF. The DNA for the CDR3 is TGTGCCGGAACAAAAGACAGGGGGTATTATGGCTACACCTTC.

Points on this clone: Other DNA sequences in the same sample also yield this CDR3. The chain employs TRBV3-1 (or the pseudogene TRBV3-2) and TRBJ1-5; D gene uncertain. The length of the CDR3 is 14 residues. Germline V gene sequence: CDR1 LGHDT, CDR2 YNNKEL (reference sequence). With 0 bases removed from V and 7 bases from J, the gap between germline ends came to 10 bases. The CDR3 coding sequence is TGTGCCAGCAGCCAAGATACGGCAGGCCAGCCCCAGCATTTT. Residues: CASSQDTAGQPQHF.

This clone was recorded only once. This chain uses TRBV6-6 with TRBJ1-5; D ambiguous. The CDR3 has 17 amino acids. Germline values: CDR1 MNHNY, CDR2 SVGAGI (reference sequence). Trimming took off 5 bases at V and 0 bases at J, with 17 bases between the two ends. CDR3 region: CASSPRPPRYSNQPQHF. The CDR3 DNA reads TGTGCCAGCAGTCCCAGACCCCCTAGGTATAGCAATCAGCCCCAGCATTTT.

V usage is TRBV12-3 or TRBV12-4 and J usage is TRBJ1-1; D not resolved. Trimming shortened V by 3 bases and J by 5 bases, and 7 bases separated the two germline ends. The CDR3 sequence is 12 residues long. The CDR3 DNA is TGTGCCAGCAGTTTTAAGCTTACTGAAGCTTTCTTT. Translating gives CASSFKLTEAFF.

The chain combines TRBV7-9 with TRBJ2-4; 8 nucleotides align to TRBD1. The CDR3 sequence is 16 residues long. The germline V gene has CDR1 SEHNR and CDR2 FQNEAQ (reference sequence). Trimming removed 3 bases from V and 0 bases from J; junction bases left unmatched: 4. The CDR3 loop is CASSFGQGLAKNIQYF. CDR3 nucleotide sequence: TGTGCCAGCAGCTTTGGACAGGGCCTAGCCAAAAACATTCAGTACTTC.

Only one count was recorded for this clone. Other nucleotide sequences in the sample specify the same CDR3. The chain uses TRBV6-5 and TRBJ1-2; 8 nucleotides agree with TRBD1. Trimming took 5 bases from V and 2 from J; bases not matched to a gene: 1. The CDR3 consists of 13 residues. The germline V gene encodes CDR1 MNHEY and CDR2 SVGAGI. The CDR3 region has the DNA TGTGCCAGCAGTCAGGGGGCAAACTATGGCTACACCTTC. It is translated as CASSQGANYGYTF.

The DNA of the CDR3 is TGTGCCAGTAGTATCGGCGGGGGGGCGGTTTACAATGAGCAGTTCTTC. It codes for CASSIGGGAVYNEQFF. The chain is built from TRBV19 and TRBJ2-1; 9 nucleotides agree with TRBD2. The CDR3 is 16 amino acids. With V trimmed by 3 bases and J by 4 bases, 7 bases remained unmatched. The V gene's germline CDR1 is LNHDA and CDR2 SQIVND (reference sequence). The complete variable domain, with remaining parts taken from reference TRBV19 and TRBJ2-1, reads DGGITQSPKYLFRKEGQNVTLSCEQNLNHDAMYWYRQDPGQGLRLIYYSQIVNDFQKGDIAEGYSVSREKKESFPLTVTSAQKNPTAFYLCASSIGGGAVYNEQFFGPGTRLTVL.

This chain joins TRBV7-6 and TRBJ2-3; no firm D call. The CDR3 contains 15 residues. Trimming removed 0 bases from V and 0 bases from J, with 7 bases in between. Germline assignment: CDR1 SGHVS and CDR2 FNYEAQ. CDR3 protein: CASSLAWLSTDTQYF. The CDR3 region has the DNA TGTGCCAGCAGCTTAGCGTGGCTTAGCACAGATACGCAGTATTTT. The full variable domain, completed using reference TRBV7-6 and TRBJ2-3, is GAGVSQSPRYKVTKRGQDVALRCDPISGHVSLYWYRQALGQGPEFLTYFNYEAQQDKSGLPNDRFSAERPEGSISTLTIQRTEQRDSAMYRCASSLAWLSTDTQYFGPGTRLTVL.

The rearrangement uses TRBV30 and TRBJ1-6; 10 nucleotides line up with TRBD1. Unmatched junction bases numbered 12, after V lost 1 base and J lost 0 bases. CDR1 is GTSNPN and CDR2 is SVGIG in the germline V gene (reference sequence). This CDR3 is built from 20 residues. The chain's CDR3 is CAWSDHRDRGLSSYNSPLHF. In DNA form, the CDR3 reads TGTGCCTGGAGTGACCACCGGGACAGGGGCCTTAGCTCCTATAATTCACCCCTCCACTTT. Variable domain in full (rest from reference TRBV30 and TRBJ1-6): SQTIHQWPATLVQPVGSPLSLECTVEGTSNPNLYWYRQAAGRGLQLLFYSVGIGQISSEVPQNLSASRPQDRQFILSSKKLLLSDSGFYLCAWSDHRDRGLSSYNSPLHFGNGTRLTVT.

The rearrangement joins TRBV7-2 to TRBJ2-5; 11 bases map to TRBD2. Germline V gene lookup returns CDR1 SGHTA and CDR2 FQGNSA. The V and J ends lost 3 bases and 7 bases, in that order; junction bases with no gene match: 7. The CDR3 has 15 residues. The CDR3 here is CASSLLTSGVGTQYF. CDR3 in DNA: TGTGCCAGCAGCTTGCTGACTAGCGGGGTGGGGACCCAGTACTTC.

This clone was recorded once. The chain carries TRBV2 and TRBJ2-7, with 9 bases identical to TRBD1. This CDR3 comprises 14 residues. Germline CDR1 and CDR2: SNHLY and FYNNEI. V dropped 6 bases and J dropped 1; count of bases not matched to a gene: 4. The CDR3 loop is CASRRQGESYEQYF. The DNA of the CDR3 is TGTGCCAGCAGGAGACAGGGGGAATCCTACGAGCAGTACTTC.

This chain joins TRBV7-8 and TRBJ1-1; tentatively, D is TRBD1 (5 bases). The V and J ends lost 2 bases and 6 bases respectively, with 10 bases between them. Looked up from germline, CDR1 is SGHVS and CDR2 is FQNEAQ. The CDR3 is made up of 13 amino acids. The CDR3 coding sequence is TGTGCCAGCAGCTTACGACAGATCTCTGAAGCTTTCTTT. Amino acid sequence: CASSLRQISEAFF.